This T cell receptor (beta chain) originates from a study of cytomegalovirus exposure and HLA in healthy donors. V lost 3 bases and J lost 2, with 14 bases in between. CDR3 length: 17 amino acids. Per germline, CDR1 SNHLY and CDR2 FYNNEI. In the PCR, 60 Vbeta and 13 Jbeta primers were used. Data came from immunoSEQ multiplex PCR; TCRdb stores just in-frame clones and leaves some out. This sample's table reports about 210,000 clones. The receptor's source is a woman in her 30s in good health and CMV-seropositive. Material for sequencing was PBMCs. The chain couples TRBV2 to TRBJ2-6; D ambiguous. This chain's CDR3 is CASSEPGSVTGANVLTF. In DNA, the CDR3 is TGTGCCAGCAGTGAGCCGGGTTCAGTTACTGGGGCCAACGTCCTGACTTTC.